This T cell receptor beta chain originates from a study of cytomegalovirus exposure and HLA in healthy donors. Notes on the study in general: Some public TCRs appeared in many individuals, while most sequences were rare.

TCRdb keeps only in-frame clones here, not all; method: immunoSEQ multiplex PCR. The top ten clones hold around 2.1% of a sample with about 160,000 clones, 70% to 90% of them seen once. Trimming took off 3 bases at V and 0 bases at J, with 17 bases between the two ends. The CDR3 contains 17 residues. Germline values: CDR1 LNHDA, CDR2 SQIVND (reference sequence). The table lists this clone with a few counts. Antigen unknown. Sample: PBMCs. The source is a woman aged 18-30 years in good health and CMV-seronegative. The gene calls are TRBV19 and TRBJ1-2, with D possibly being TRBD1 (6 bases). Here the CDR3 DNA reads TGTGCCAGTAGTATTGGGGGCAGGTCCGTTGCTAACTATGGCTACACCTTC. Amino acids: CASSIGGRSVANYGYTF.